The next 13 T cell receptor beta chains were all read from a single sample in a study of T-cell memory formation after mild COVID-19. TCRdb reanalysed the 5' RACE reads using MiXCR and keeps one entry per CDR3 protein. Found here are approximately 250,000 distinct CDR3 sequences, roughly 15% of them singletons; the top ten hold around a fifth. Sequenced: PBMCs or a T cell subset sorted from them (not recorded which). Source of these receptors: a man aged 18 to 29 who had mild COVID-19 (a few samples of this study predate the infection). Cell type and time point are not known.

V gene TRBV5-1 combines with J gene TRBJ1-3; D is uncertain. V was trimmed by 7 bases and J by 0 bases, leaving 14 bases between them. The CDR3 is 15 residues long. CDR1 SGHRS and CDR2 YFSETQ come from the germline V gene. The CDR3 nucleotides read TGCGCCAGCTGCATAGACGGTTTCTCTGGAAACACCATATATTTT. Its translation is CASCIDGFSGNTIYF.

V usage is TRBV20-1 and J usage is TRBJ2-3, with D perhaps TRBD1 or TRBD2 (5 bases each). Deletions cut 6 bases from V and 6 bases from J, with 13 bases between. CDR1 and CDR2 from the germline V gene are DFQATT and SNEGSKA (reference sequence). The CDR3 has 12 residues. The CDR3 coding sequence is TGCAGTGCCCCGAGAGGGGACGATACGCAGTATTTT. Protein product: CSAPRGDDTQYF.

This clonotype has a handful of counts. The chain couples TRBV5-6 to TRBJ1-1, with D possibly matching TRBD1 (5 bases). Trimming stripped 0 bases from V and 5 bases from J, with 11 bases between. Per the germline V gene, CDR1 is SGHDT and CDR2 is YYEEEE. The CDR3 length is 14 residues. CDR3 amino acids: CASSLVLGGTEAFF. CDR3 in DNA: TGTGCCAGCAGCTTGGTCTTGGGGGGGACTGAAGCTTTCTTT.

The chain has TRBV11-3 and TRBJ1-2; D remains ambiguous. This CDR3 comprises 13 residues. The ends were cut back, 4 bases at V and 7 bases at J, with 13 bases in the middle. Germline V gives CDR1 SGHNT, CDR2 YENEEA. For the CDR3, the DNA is TGTGCCAGCAGCTCGGTCGGAGGACTTGGCTACACCTTC. It specifies CASSSVGGLGYTF.

Only one count was recorded for this clonotype. This chain joins TRBV27 and TRBJ2-7; no clear D. The J call could be wrong; TRBJ2-1 is a better fit for the DNA end. Germline values: CDR1 MNHEY, CDR2 SMNVEV (reference sequence). This CDR3 region has 14 residues. The CDR3 region is CASTALATRGEQFF. The CDR3 bases are TGTGCCAGCACCGCCCTGGCGACTCGTGGTGAGCAGTTCTTC.

The chain employs TRBV28 and TRBJ2-7; D unclear. The V gene lost 8 bases and the J gene lost 2 bases, with 13 bases spanning the gap. Per the germline V gene, CDR1 is MDHEN and CDR2 is SYDVKM. The CDR3 is made up of 13 amino acids. CDR3 sequence reads: CASGLEQPYEQYF. The CDR3, as DNA: TGTGCCAGCGGGCTTGAACAGCCCTACGAGCAGTACTTC. Drawing the rest from reference TRBV28 and TRBJ2-7, the complete variable domain is DVKVTQSSRYLVKRTGEKVFLECVQDMDHENMFWYRQDPGLGLRLIYFSYDVKMKEKGDIPEGYSVSREKKERFSLILESASTNQTSMYLCASGLEQPYEQYFGPGTRLTVT.

The genes are TRBV12-3 or TRBV12-4 and TRBJ2-3; the D gene is possibly TRBD1 (5 bases). Trimming took off 4 bases at V and 7 bases at J, with 12 bases between the two ends. CDR3 size: 13 residues. CDR3 nucleotide sequence: TGTGCCAGCAGTTCCCCCCAGGGTAATACGCAGTATTTT. This codes for CASSSPQGNTQYF.

This clonotype came up a few times. This sequence joins TRBV4-3 and TRBJ1-6, with a weak D call TRBD1 (5 bases). The CDR3 consists of 16 residues. Trimming removed 0 bases at V and 7 bases at J, with 13 bases between. CDR1 is LGHNA, CDR2 YSLEER, per germline. Written as DNA, the CDR3 is TGCGCCAGCAGCCAAGAGTATGGGAGGGGAAATTCACCCCTCCACTTT. Translation: CASSQEYGRGNSPLHF.

V gene TRBV20-1 combines with J gene TRBJ1-1; D might be TRBD1 (5 bases). This CDR3 region has 13 residues. Germline CDR1 and CDR2: DFQATT and SNEGSKA (reference sequence). V was cut by 5 bases and J by 4 bases, with 14 bases left in between. The CDR3: CSAGKTGLTEAFF. The CDR3 DNA follows: TGCAGTGCTGGGAAAACAGGCCTCACTGAAGCTTTCTTT.

This sequence joins TRBV7-2 and TRBJ1-2; no reliable D call. The germline V gene has CDR1 SGHTA and CDR2 FQGNSA. The CDR3 contains 13 residues. The ends were cut back, 2 bases at V and 4 bases at J, with 8 bases in the middle. CDR3 in amino acids: CASSLIRRYGYTF. Written as DNA, the CDR3 is TGTGCCAGCAGCTTAATAAGACGCTATGGCTACACCTTC.

V and J are TRBV18 and TRBJ2-7; either TRBD1 or TRBD2 may fit D (5 bases each). Trimming removed 3 bases from V and 4 bases from J, with 13 bases in between. CDR3 length equals 14 residues. Per germline, CDR1 KGHSH and CDR2 LQKENI. The CDR3 DNA sequence: TGTGCCAGCTCACCCGGGTGGGGGAAGTACGAGCAGTACTTC. The encoded protein is CASSPGWGKYEQYF.

This clonotype was counted at least ten times. The rearrangement joins TRBV5-1 to TRBJ2-5; perhaps TRBD1 as D (6 bases). V dropped 5 bases and J dropped 4 bases, with 12 bases sitting between them. The CDR3 runs to 13 residues. CDR1 SGHRS and CDR2 YFSETQ come from the germline V gene. The CDR3 protein is CASRATGLETQYF. The CDR3 region has the DNA TGCGCCAGCAGAGCCACAGGGTTAGAGACCCAGTACTTC.

The sample holds many counts of this clonotype. The chain combines TRBV14 with TRBJ2-4, with 8 bases identical to TRBD1. The V gene end was trimmed by 2 bases and the J gene end by 8 bases; junction bases not matched to a gene: 8. This CDR3 spans 15 amino acids. The V gene's germline CDR1 is SGHDN and CDR2 FVKESK. The chain's CDR3 is CASSQLTGGSDIQYF. The CDR3 DNA reads as TGTGCCAGCAGCCAACTTACAGGGGGGTCGGACATTCAGTACTTC.